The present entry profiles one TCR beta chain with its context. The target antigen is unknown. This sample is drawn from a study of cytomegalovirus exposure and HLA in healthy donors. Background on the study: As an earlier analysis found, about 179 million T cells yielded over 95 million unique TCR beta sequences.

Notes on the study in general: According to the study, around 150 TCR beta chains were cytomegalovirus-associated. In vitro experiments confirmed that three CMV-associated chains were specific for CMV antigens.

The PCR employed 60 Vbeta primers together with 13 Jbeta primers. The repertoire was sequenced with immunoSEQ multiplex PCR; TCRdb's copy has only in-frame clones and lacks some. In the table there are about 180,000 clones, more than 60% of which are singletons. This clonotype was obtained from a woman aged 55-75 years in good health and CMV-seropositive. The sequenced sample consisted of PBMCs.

CDR3 bases: TGCAGCGCTTCGGAACTAGCGGGATACAATGAGCAGTTCTTC. Protein product: CSASELAGYNEQFF. This chain uses TRBV29-1 with TRBJ2-1, with 10 bases matching TRBD2. The CDR3 contains 14 residues. V shed 7 bases, J shed 4 bases, and the junction held 7 bases outside the gene matches. CDR1 SQVTM and CDR2 ANQGSEA come from the germline V gene.